One sample yielded the 11 T cell receptor beta chains listed below, sequenced in a study of T cells in Graves' hyperthyroidism and ophthalmopathy. There were TCR beta CDR3 regions amplified from RNA transcripts. The TCR CDR3 first-round RT-PCR relied on the HTBI primer set. A single record per CDR3 protein comes from TCRdb applying MiXCR to the multiplex PCR reads. The data contain about 530,000 distinct CDR3 sequences, 17% of them singletons. Sequencing was done on a sample of blood. All receptors come from a woman aged 18-35 years with Graves' ophthalmopathy.

Remarks on this clonotype: A much larger clone lies a single base off, so this may be a read error. The chain combines TRBV7-2 with TRBJ2-7; tentative D call: TRBD2 (5 bases). Germline CDR1 is SGHTA and CDR2 is FQGNSA. The CDR3 spans 14 residues. This CDR3 reads CASSLRGTRYELYF. Here the CDR3 DNA reads TGTGCCAGCAGCTTACGGGGAACGAGATACGAGCTGTACTTC.

This clonotype has a count of ten or more. V and J are TRBV5-6 and TRBJ1-1; D is undetermined. V was pared by 4 bases and J by 5 bases, with 18 bases between. Germline loops: CDR1 SGHDT, CDR2 YYEEEE. There are 15 residues in the CDR3. CDR3 nucleotide sequence: TGTGCCAGCAGCCCAATGGACCGGGGAACGACTGAAGCTTTCTTT. Its protein is CASSPMDRGTTEAFF.

Comment on this clonotype: It may be a read error: a sequence one base away is much more abundant. The genes are TRBV4-3 and TRBJ2-1, with TRBD2 identical over 7 bases. Germline-derived CDR1 and CDR2 are LGHNA and YSLEER. This CDR3 comprises 15 residues. The V gene end was trimmed by 0 bases and the J gene end by 7 bases; junction bases not matched to a gene: 6. In DNA, the CDR3 is TGCGCCAGCAGCCAAGATCGGGGGGTCGGGAATGAGCAGTTCTTC. Its translation is CASSQDRGVGNEQFF.

This clonotype was picked up a small number of times. The chain employs TRBV5-6 and TRBJ1-5; the D gene is possibly TRBD1 (5 bases). CDR1 SGHDT and CDR2 YYEEEE come from the germline V gene. The length of the CDR3 is 14 residues. The V end lost 5 bases, the J end lost 3 bases, and 12 bases lay between the germline ends. The DNA for the CDR3 is TGTGCCAGCAGTGAACAGGCCCCCAATCAGCCCCAGCATTTT. This sequence encodes CASSEQAPNQPQHF.

This clonotype was observed a handful of times. In DNA form, the CDR3 reads TGTGCCAGCAGTTCTCTGGGGACTAATGAAAAACTGTTTTTT. Its protein product is CASSSLGTNEKLFF. The V and J genes are TRBV27 and TRBJ1-4; D is uncertain. The germline V and J ends were trimmed by 4 bases and 2 bases, with 8 bases remaining between them. The CDR3 runs to 14 residues. CDR1 is MNHEY and CDR2 is SMNVEV in the germline V gene (reference sequence).

This clonotype was detected only a few times. The chain employs TRBV7-2 and TRBJ1-3; D possibly corresponds to TRBD1 (5 bases). Trimming stripped 5 bases from V and 0 bases from J, with 14 bases between. This CDR3 has 16 residues. CDR1 is SGHTA, CDR2 FQGNSA, per germline. The CDR3 reads CASSVSGTLSGNTIYF. CDR3 nucleotides: TGTGCCAGCAGCGTATCCGGGACCCTCTCTGGAAACACCATATATTTT.

This clonotype was detected many times. This rearrangement joins TRBV3-1 to TRBJ2-7, with D unclear. CDR1 and CDR2 (germline): LGHDT, YNNKEL (reference sequence). Trimming removed 4 bases at V and 6 bases at J, with 7 bases between. The CDR3 has 11 amino acids. The CDR3 is CASSRATEQYF. The CDR3, as DNA: TGTGCCAGCAGCCGGGCGACCGAGCAGTACTTC.

This chain connects TRBV30 to TRBJ1-1; D possibly corresponds to TRBD1 (5 bases). Trimming took 3 bases from V and 5 from J, leaving 13 bases between them. Germline V CDR1 and CDR2: GTSNPN, SVGIG (reference sequence). The CDR3 extends over 13 amino acids. CDR3 sequence (DNA): TGTGCCTGGAGGGGGGGACGGGGAACTGAAGCTTTCTTT. It codes for CAWRGGRGTEAFF.

This clonotype appeared a few times. This chain connects TRBV3-1 to TRBJ2-4; D unresolved. The CDR3 has 14 residues. Germline V gene sequence: CDR1 LGHDT, CDR2 YNNKEL (reference sequence). The ends were cut back, 0 bases at V and 5 bases at J, with 8 bases in the middle. The CDR3 is CASSQEPSENIQYF. As DNA, the CDR3 is TGTGCCAGCAGCCAAGAGCCGAGTGAAAACATTCAGTACTTC.

The table lists this clonotype with a few counts. V is TRBV5-4 and J is TRBJ2-3, with 7 bases that match TRBD2. The CDR3 covers 16 residues. Per germline, CDR1 SGHNT and CDR2 YYREEE (reference sequence). J was trimmed by 1 base and V by 4 bases; bases with no gene match: 9. This chain's CDR3 is CASSQGIREGTDTQYF. The CDR3 region has the DNA TGTGCCAGCAGCCAGGGAATACGGGAGGGCACAGATACGCAGTATTTT.

Concerning this clonotype itself: A much more abundant neighbour one base away suggests this may be a read error. The genes are TRBV3-1 and TRBJ2-7; the D is unclear. From germline, CDR1 is LGHDT and CDR2 YNNKEL (reference sequence). Deletions cut 0 bases from V and 7 bases from J, with 7 bases between. The CDR3 length is 12 residues. CDR3 sequence reads: CASSQEGWEQYF. The CDR3 region has the DNA TGTGCCAGCAGCCAAGAGGGGTGGGAGCAGTACTTC.